A single sample is the source of the 25 T cell receptor beta chains below, sequenced in a study of CD8 T cells in Susac syndrome. RNA was extracted with the RNeasy kit, and a quantity of roughly 0.45 to 1 ug was reverse transcribed using random hexamers. TCRdb ran MiXCR on the immunoSEQ multiplex PCR reads and lists one entry per CDR3 protein. The table includes roughly 300,000 distinct CDR3 sequences, 80% to 90% detected once. The specimen sequenced was CD8+ T cells from PBMCs. The receptor set was obtained from a human donor with multiple sclerosis.

This chain joins TRBV4-1 and TRBJ2-7; 7 positions agree with TRBD1. From germline, CDR1 is MGHRA and CDR2 YSYEKL. Losses at the gene ends were 5 bases for V and 0 bases for J; bases not matched to a gene: 7. The CDR3 runs 15 residues. The CDR3 DNA is TGCGCCAGCAGCTTACGGACAGGCGACTCCTACGAGCAGTACTTC. This codes for CASSLRTGDSYEQYF.

V is TRBV9 and J is TRBJ2-2; D assignment may be TRBD1 or TRBD2 (5 bases each). Between the trimmed V and J ends, which lost 3 bases and 5 bases, there was a span of 11 bases. CDR1 is SGDLS and CDR2 is YYNGEE in the germline V gene. This CDR3 spans 14 amino acids. The DNA for the CDR3 is TGTGCCAGCAGCGCAGATGGGGGAACCGGGGAGCTGTTTTTT. It is translated as CASSADGGTGELFF.

This clonotype was picked up a small number of times. The CDR3 DNA is TGTGCCAGCAGTTCTTATAGCAATCAGCCCCAGCATTTT. It yields the protein CASSSYSNQPQHF. This rearrangement joins TRBV27 to TRBJ1-5; unclear D gene. This CDR3 spans 13 amino acids. Trimming took 4 bases from V and 0 from J, leaving 4 bases between them. Germline CDR1 and CDR2: MNHEY and SMNVEV (reference sequence).

The rearrangement joins TRBV15 to TRBJ2-5; possible D gene TRBD2, 6 bases. CDR3 length: 13 amino acids. The germline gives CDR1 LNHNV, CDR2 YYDKDF (reference sequence). With 5 bases removed from V and 3 bases from J, the gap between germline ends came to 10 bases. For the CDR3, the DNA is TGTGCCACCAGCGGGGGGAACAAAGAGACCCAGTACTTC. Its translation: CATSGGNKETQYF.

This chain uses TRBV27 with TRBJ2-7; TRBD2 might be the D (6 bases). Germline loops: CDR1 MNHEY, CDR2 SMNVEV (reference sequence). This CDR3 has 15 residues. Trimming took off 6 bases at V and 7 bases at J, with 22 bases between the two ends. For the CDR3, the DNA is TGTGCCAGCAGCAAGATTGGCGGGGCCCCGGGGGAGCAGTACTTC. Residues: CASSKIGGAPGEQYF.

The V call is TRBV27, the J call TRBJ2-7; TRBD2 matches 7 bases. CDR3 length: 14 amino acids. V lost 7 bases, J lost 6 bases, and 12 bases stayed unmatched. Germline assignment: CDR1 MNHEY and CDR2 SMNVEV (reference sequence). The CDR3 loop reads CASTAGGSFVEQYF. CDR3 sequence (DNA): TGTGCCAGCACGGCAGGCGGGAGTTTCGTCGAGCAGTACTTC.

This clonotype appeared a few times. CDR3 in amino acids: CASSAGLAGGNEQYF. The CDR3 DNA follows: TGCGCCAGCAGCGCCGGACTAGCGGGAGGCAATGAGCAGTACTTC. The chain has TRBV5-1 and TRBJ2-1; the match to TRBD2 covers 14 bases. The J call is in doubt because the DNA end fits TRBJ2-7 better. CDR3 size: 15 residues. Germline values: CDR1 SGHRS, CDR2 YFSETQ.

The gene calls are TRBV27 and TRBJ2-1, with 10 positions matching TRBD2. V lost 0 bases and J lost 7; bases outside the gene matches: 6. The germline CDR1 and CDR2 sequences are MNHEY and SMNVEV (reference sequence). The CDR3 length is 16 residues. The CDR3: CASSLSKGLAPNEQFF. The CDR3 region has the DNA TGTGCCAGCAGTTTATCGAAGGGACTAGCGCCAAATGAGCAGTTCTTC.

This chain joins TRBV6-5 and TRBJ1-2, with D perhaps matching TRBD1 (5 bases). Germline V gene sequence: CDR1 MNHEY, CDR2 SVGAGI. Trimming removed 4 bases from V and 6 bases from J, with 9 bases in between. The CDR3 sequence is 12 residues long. The CDR3 region is CASSFGGDGYTF. The CDR3 coding sequence is TGTGCCAGCAGTTTTGGGGGGGATGGCTACACCTTC.

This clonotype was recorded only once. The chain uses TRBV2 and TRBJ2-2; D uncertain. CDR1 is SNHLY and CDR2 is FYNNEI in the germline V gene. Trimming took off 2 bases at V and 5 bases at J, with 6 bases between the two ends. The CDR3 has 13 amino acids. The CDR3 spells CASSERSTGELFF. For the CDR3, the DNA is TGTGCCAGCAGTGAACGGTCAACCGGGGAGCTGTTTTTT.

The genes are TRBV12-5 and TRBJ1-2, with D unresolved. Germline loops: CDR1 LGHNT, CDR2 FRNRAP. The CDR3 extends over 13 amino acids. V was cut by 1 base and J by 6 bases, with 9 bases left in between. The CDR3 coding sequence is TGTGCTAGTGGTTTGGCCAGACCGGATGGCTACACCTTC. Translated, it gives CASGLARPDGYTF.

The chain combines TRBV10-3 with TRBJ2-4; tentative D call: TRBD2 (6 bases). Trimming left V 0 bases short and J 0 bases short, with 9 bases between. The CDR3 loop spans 16 amino acids. Germline CDR1 and CDR2: ENHRY and SYGVKD. The CDR3 region is CAISESGGTAKNIQYF. CDR3 bases: TGTGCCATCAGTGAGTCAGGCGGGACAGCCAAAAACATTCAGTACTTC.

The chain carries TRBV10-3 and TRBJ2-3; D is unclear. V was trimmed by 11 bases and J by 0 bases, leaving 9 bases between them. CDR1 ENHRY and CDR2 SYGVKD come from the germline V gene. There are 12 residues in the CDR3. CDR3 sequence (DNA): TGTGCCGTTTCCTCTAGCACAGATACGCAGTATTTT. It encodes CAVSSSTDTQYF.

V usage is TRBV5-4 and J usage is TRBJ2-1, with a weak D call TRBD2 (5 bases). With 2 bases removed from V and 7 bases from J, the gap between germline ends came to 22 bases. The CDR3 spans 17 residues. The V gene's germline CDR1 is SGHNT and CDR2 YYREEE (reference sequence). CDR3 protein: CASSFPRASSSVNEQFF. The CDR3 DNA reads TGTGCCAGCAGCTTCCCTCGGGCTAGCTCCTCGGTGAATGAGCAGTTCTTC. Based on the CDR3 plus reference TRBV5-4 and TRBJ2-1, the full variable domain is ETGVTQSPTHLIKTRGQQVTLRCSSQSGHNTVSWYQQALGQGPQFIFQYYREEENGRGNFPPRFSGLQFPNYSSELNVNALELDDSALYLCASSFPRASSSVNEQFFGPGTRLTVL.

The chain combines TRBV5-6 with TRBJ2-5, with D tentatively TRBD1 or TRBD2 (5 bases each). Looked up from germline, CDR1 is SGHDT and CDR2 is YYEEEE. V was trimmed by 2 bases and J by 1 base, leaving 12 bases between them. The CDR3 loop spans 15 amino acids. The CDR3 sequence is CASSLYTGAQETQYF. CDR3 in DNA: TGTGCCAGCAGCTTATACACCGGGGCCCAAGAGACCCAGTACTTC.

The chain uses TRBV28 and TRBJ1-4; D remains ambiguous. CDR1 is MDHEN and CDR2 is SYDVKM in the germline V gene. This CDR3 comprises 13 residues. Deletions cut 6 bases from V and 8 bases from J, with 13 bases between. Here the CDR3 reads CASSPHVWEKLFF. For the CDR3, the DNA is TGTGCCAGCAGCCCACATGTTTGGGAAAAACTGTTTTTT.

This chain uses TRBV27 with TRBJ2-1; D not certain. Per germline, CDR1 MNHEY and CDR2 SMNVEV (reference sequence). The CDR3 length is 11 residues. V was cut by 2 bases and J by 8 bases, with 4 bases left in between. For the CDR3, the DNA is TGTGCCAGCAGTTTACTCGATGAGCAGTTCTTC. This codes for CASSLLDEQFF.

V and J are TRBV2 and TRBJ2-7; perhaps TRBD1 as D (5 bases). The CDR3 sequence is 12 residues long. V lost 8 bases and J 1 base, leaving 9 bases between the germline ends. Germline V lookup: CDR1 SNHLY, CDR2 FYNNEI. The CDR3 region is CASVGASYEQYF. Here the CDR3 DNA reads TGTGCCAGCGTTGGGGCTTCCTACGAGCAGTACTTC.

The rearrangement uses TRBV27 and TRBJ2-1; tentatively, D is TRBD2 (5 bases). The CDR3 extends over 15 amino acids. Trimming left V 5 bases short and J 7 bases short, with 18 bases between. CDR1 and CDR2 (germline): MNHEY, SMNVEV (reference sequence). The CDR3 sequence is CASSPHSGSTNEQFF. The CDR3 coding sequence is TGTGCCAGCAGTCCTCACAGCGGCTCAACGAATGAGCAGTTCTTC.

V usage is TRBV24-1 and J usage is TRBJ2-1; 9 bases are shared with TRBD2. With 0 bases clipped from V and 3 bases from J, the junction kept 2 bases outside the gene matches. The CDR3 consists of 16 residues. From germline, CDR1 is KGHDR and CDR2 SFDVKD. The DNA of the CDR3 is TGTGCCACCAGTGATTTGTCTAGCGGGAACTACAATGAGCAGTTCTTC. It yields the protein CATSDLSSGNYNEQFF.

The rearrangement links TRBV20-1 to TRBJ1-5; maybe TRBD1 (5 bases). This CDR3 spans 15 amino acids. Germline CDR1 reads DFQATT; CDR2 reads SNEGSKA (reference sequence). V was shortened by 3 bases and J by 11 bases, with 23 bases between the two germline ends. The CDR3 DNA reads TGCAGTGCTAGGGACTCGGAGGGGATAATCTTAGCCCAGCATTTT. Protein: CSARDSEGIILAQHF.

V and J are TRBV7-8 and TRBJ2-7, with TRBD1 matching over 10 bases. Per the germline V gene, CDR1 is SGHVS and CDR2 is FQNEAQ. This CDR3 is 14 amino acids long. Trimming took 5 bases from V and 5 from J; bases not matched to a gene: 6. The CDR3, as DNA: TGTGCCAGCAGCCTCCGACAGGGGGCCCACGAGCAGTACTTC. Amino acid sequence: CASSLRQGAHEQYF.

On this clonotype itself: At one end, the junction sequence differs from germline, possibly due to a read error. The rearrangement joins TRBV7-9 to TRBJ2-2; tentative D call: TRBD2 (5 bases). The CDR3 has 16 residues. Looked up from germline, CDR1 is SEHNR and CDR2 is FQNEAQ (reference sequence). For the CDR3, the DNA is TGTGCCAGCAGCCCCCGTTCTGTTATGGAAACCGGGGAGCTGCTTTTT. Amino acids: CASSPRSVMETGELLF.

The V gene is TRBV12-3 or TRBV12-4, the J gene TRBJ2-6; D may be TRBD1 or TRBD2 (5 bases each). The length of the CDR3 is 15 residues. Trimming took off 9 bases at V and 0 bases at J, with 12 bases between the two ends. CDR3 bases: TGTGCCAGTTCGGGACCCACCTCTGGGGCCAACGTCCTGACTTTC. Protein sequence: CASSGPTSGANVLTF.

DNA for the CDR3: TGTGCCAGCAGCCCAGGGACAGGGAGTAGGTACGAGCAGTACTTC. The encoded protein is CASSPGTGSRYEQYF. The J gene is TRBJ2-7, the V gene TRBV3-1, with 9 bases aligning to TRBD1. The CDR3 covers 15 residues. V shed 4 bases, J shed 4 bases, and the junction held 8 bases outside the gene matches. CDR1 is LGHDT and CDR2 is YNNKEL in the germline V gene (reference sequence).